The next 27 T cell receptor beta chains were all read from a single sample in a study of regulatory T cells in long-lasting Graves disease. According to the study, TCR beta libraries were built with iRepertoire HTBI primers and CDR3-region Arm-PCR. TCRdb used MiXCR to reprocess the multiplex PCR reads, holding one entry per CDR3 protein. Of around 400,000 distinct CDR3 sequences listed, about 15% are singletons. Noted time point: newly diagnosed GD, antithyroid drugs for less than 3 months. Isolated PBMC RNA provided the starting material for the TCR library. These records were also assigned to another study, of T cells in Graves' hyperthyroidism and ophthalmopathy.

The sample consisted of peripheral blood mononuclear cells (PBMCs), taken at new diagnosis, from a patient treated with antithyroid drugs. Source of these receptors: a woman aged 40 to 50 with Graves disease.

In its sample, this clonotype was seen many times. The chain links TRBV12-3 or TRBV12-4 to TRBJ2-2; a possible D gene is TRBD1 (5 bases). The CDR3 consists of 16 residues. Trimming cost V 5 bases and J 2 bases, with 15 bases left between them. Written as DNA, the CDR3 is TGTGCCAGCAGTCCCCACCGACAGCCCAACACCGGGGAGCTGTTTTTT. It encodes CASSPHRQPNTGELFF.

V usage is TRBV20-1 and J usage is TRBJ2-7; 16 bases align to TRBD2. Germline V gives CDR1 DFQATT, CDR2 SNEGSKA (reference sequence). The CDR3 extends over 16 amino acids. The trim removed 6 bases at V and 3 bases at J, leaving 8 bases unmatched. The CDR3: CSASGLAGGSFYEQYF. CDR3 bases: TGCAGTGCCTCGGGACTAGCGGGAGGGAGCTTCTACGAGCAGTACTTC.

This clonotype was counted many times. The chain has TRBV6-1 and TRBJ1-1; no clear D. The germline gives CDR1 MNHNS, CDR2 SASEGT. This CDR3 spans 13 amino acids. Trimming left V 6 bases short and J 1 base short, with 9 bases between. The CDR3: CASSHGQNTEAFF. The CDR3 DNA follows: TGTGCCAGCAGCCACGGGCAGAACACTGAAGCTTTCTTT.

This clonotype was observed at least ten times. J is TRBJ2-3 and V is TRBV10-3; D possibly corresponds to TRBD1 (5 bases). Trimming shortened V by 10 bases and J by 4 bases, and 18 bases separated the two germline ends. Germline V gene sequence: CDR1 ENHRY, CDR2 SYGVKD. CDR3 length: 14 residues. This chain's CDR3 is CATRFGHEADTQYF. The CDR3 coding sequence is TGTGCCACCCGATTCGGACATGAAGCAGATACGCAGTATTTT.

This clonotype was detected ten times or more. The rearrangement joins TRBV3-1 to TRBJ2-7; 7 nucleotides line up with TRBD1. Germline values: CDR1 LGHDT, CDR2 YNNKEL (reference sequence). The CDR3 totals 16 residues. The V segment lost 0 bases and the J segment 0 bases; nucleotides outside the gene matches: 5. The CDR3 bases are TGTGCCAGCAGCCAAGACCCGGGACAGAGCTCCTACGAGCAGTACTTC. Translating it yields CASSQDPGQSSYEQYF.

This clonotype was recorded at least ten times. The chain is built from TRBV19 and TRBJ2-5; D uncertain. This CDR3 spans 15 amino acids. The germline CDR1 and CDR2 sequences are LNHDA and SQIVND (reference sequence). With 3 bases removed from V and 2 bases from J, the gap between germline ends came to 13 bases. CDR3 coding DNA: TGTGCCAGTAGTATTTGGACCTCCTCGCAAGAGACCCAGTACTTC. Protein product: CASSIWTSSQETQYF.

The chain links TRBV29-1 to TRBJ2-1, with TRBD2 matching over 10 bases. Germline assignment: CDR1 SQVTM and CDR2 ANQGSEA. The CDR3 has 12 amino acids. Trimming at V came to 7 bases and at J to 9 bases, leaving 6 bases not matched to a gene. The CDR3 coding sequence is TGCAGCGCCAGACTAGCGGGCCGTGAGCAGTTCTTC. As protein: CSARLAGREQFF.

As for this clonotype: This may be a read error, as it is one base from a much larger clone. The chain has TRBV12-3 or TRBV12-4 and TRBJ1-1; D is perhaps TRBD1 (5 bases). This CDR3 has 13 amino acids. The CDR3 sequence is CASTKDTANEALF. The CDR3 region has the DNA TGTGCCAGCACCAAGGACACGGCTAATGAAGCTCTCTTT.

There are a few counts of this clonotype. The rearrangement joins TRBV11-1 to TRBJ2-7, with D hard to call. The germline V gene encodes CDR1 SGHAT and CDR2 FQDESV (reference sequence). This CDR3 comprises 16 residues. The germline V and J ends were trimmed by 1 base and 0 bases, with 13 bases remaining between them. CDR3 amino acids: CASSLVGPTSSYEQYF. In DNA, the CDR3 is TGTGCCAGCAGCTTAGTAGGCCCCACCTCCTCCTACGAGCAGTACTTC. Looking up the rest from reference TRBV11-1 and TRBJ2-7 gives the full variable domain: EAEVAQSPRYKITEKSQAVAFWCDPISGHATLYWYRQILGQGPELLVQFQDESVVDDSQLPKDRFSAERLKGVDSTLKIQPAELGDSAMYLCASSLVGPTSSYEQYFGPGTRLTVT.

This clonotype was seen many times. The chain employs TRBV12-5 and TRBJ2-1; 7 nucleotides agree with TRBD1. Germline-derived CDR1 and CDR2 are LGHNT and FRNRAP. J lost 4 bases, V lost 0 bases, and 6 bases had no gene match. There are 16 residues in the CDR3. The CDR3 sequence: CASGLVLGQSYNEQFF. CDR3 nucleotide sequence: TGTGCTAGTGGTTTGGTACTGGGACAGAGTTACAATGAGCAGTTCTTC. The complete variable domain, with remaining parts taken from reference TRBV12-5 and TRBJ2-1, reads DARVTQTPRHKVTEMGQEVTMRCQPILGHNTVFWYRQTMMQGLELLAYFRNRAPLDDSGMPKDRFSAEMPDATLATLKIQPSEPRDSAVYFCASGLVLGQSYNEQFFGPGTRLTVL.

This clonotype was observed many times. Sequence at one end of the junction differs from germline and may be a read error. Here the CDR3 reads CASSPGTGGDEQYF. As DNA, the CDR3 is TGTGCCAGTAGTCCCGGGACAGGGGGCGACGAGCAGTACTTC. The chain employs TRBV5-1 and TRBJ2-7; the match to TRBD1 covers 12 bases. In germline, CDR1 is SGHRS, CDR2 YFSETQ. CDR3 length: 14 amino acids.

This clonotype appeared many times. The chain carries TRBV18 and TRBJ1-2, with a weak D call TRBD1 (6 bases). Trimming took off 3 bases at V and 6 bases at J, with 8 bases between the two ends. Germline V CDR1 and CDR2: KGHSH, LQKENI. The CDR3 totals 12 residues. CDR3 DNA sequence: TGTGCCAGCTCACCTAGGACAGATGGCTACACCTTC. It is translated as CASSPRTDGYTF.

This clonotype was recorded many times. The chain carries TRBV20-1 and TRBJ1-5, with TRBD1 identical over 9 bases. CDR1 DFQATT and CDR2 SNEGSKA come from the germline V gene (reference sequence). V trimming: 1 base; J trimming: 4 bases; junction bases outside the gene matches: 5. CDR3 size: 15 residues. CDR3 amino acids: CSARAGQGRNQPQHF. The CDR3 region has the DNA TGCAGTGCTAGAGCTGGACAGGGGCGGAATCAGCCCCAGCATTTT.

The chain carries TRBV24-1 and TRBJ1-2, with D uncertain. Trimming left V 5 bases short and J 0 bases short, with 6 bases between. Germline CDR1 and CDR2: KGHDR and SFDVKD. The CDR3 extends over 13 amino acids. The CDR3 region has the DNA TGTGCCACCAGTGCCAGTACTAACTATGGCTACACCTTC. Protein product: CATSASTNYGYTF.

The chain recombines TRBV12-5 with TRBJ1-5; D remains ambiguous. This CDR3 spans 20 amino acids. Trimming shortened V by 7 bases and J by 2 bases, and 30 bases separated the two germline ends. Germline CDR1 is LGHNT and CDR2 is FRNRAP. The DNA of the CDR3 is TGTGCTAGTGCCCGAACCCGAGACTCCGGTTCTTTATTTGGCAATCAGCCCCAGCATTTT. Translated: CASARTRDSGSLFGNQPQHF.

Only one count was recorded for this clonotype. This sequence joins TRBV28 and TRBJ2-7; possibly TRBD2 for D (5 bases). V was clipped by 5 bases and J by 2 bases, with 16 bases between them. CDR1 is MDHEN and CDR2 is SYDVKM in the germline V gene. There are 15 residues in the CDR3. This CDR3 is CASSPSSGSPYEQYF. Here the CDR3 DNA reads TGTGCCAGCAGTCCATCAAGTGGGAGCCCCTACGAGCAGTACTTC.

This clonotype was detected a few times. The rearrangement links TRBV27 to TRBJ1-5; D is unresolved. The length of the CDR3 is 15 residues. Trimming took 6 bases from V and 6 from J, leaving 18 bases between them. Germline-derived CDR1 and CDR2 are MNHEY and SMNVEV (reference sequence). The CDR3 region has the DNA TGTGCCAGCAGCAATAGTGGCCCCTCGGTTCAGCCCCAGCATTTT. Protein product: CASSNSGPSVQPQHF.

This clonotype occurred many times. The chain combines TRBV7-8 with TRBJ2-1; 11 positions match TRBD2. The V gene's germline CDR1 is SGHVS and CDR2 FQNEAQ. Losses at the gene ends were 5 bases for V and 3 bases for J; bases not matched to a gene: 12. The CDR3 is 18 amino acids. As DNA, the CDR3 is TGTGCCAGCAGCGAGCCCTCCGGGACTAGCGGAGACTACAATGAGCAGTTCTTC. Its protein is CASSEPSGTSGDYNEQFF.

This clonotype was seen many times. J is TRBJ2-7 and V is TRBV7-2; D gene ambiguous. V was pared by 2 bases and J by 3 bases, with 5 bases between. The CDR3 loop spans 12 amino acids. Germline values: CDR1 SGHTA, CDR2 FQGNSA. The CDR3 sequence: CASSLSNYEQYF. Written as DNA, the CDR3 is TGTGCCAGCAGCTTAAGCAACTACGAGCAGTACTTC.

This clonotype appeared many times. The chain couples TRBV7-8 to TRBJ2-5; 7 bases are a match to TRBD2. The V gene's germline CDR1 is SGHVS and CDR2 FQNEAQ. J was trimmed by 5 bases and V by 4 bases; bases with no gene match: 13. The CDR3 is made up of 16 amino acids. CDR3 sequence: CASSSTSSGSGETQYF. In nucleotides, the CDR3 is TGTGCCAGCAGCTCCACCAGTAGCGGGTCTGGGGAGACCCAGTACTTC. Drawing the rest from reference TRBV7-8 and TRBJ2-5, the complete variable domain is GAGVSQSPRYKVAKRGQDVALRCDPISGHVSLFWYQQALGQGPEFLTYFQNEAQLDKSGLPSDRFFAERPEGSVSTLKIQRTQQEDSAVYLCASSSTSSGSGETQYFGPGTRLLVL.

V gene TRBV6-1 combines with J gene TRBJ2-7, with 10 nucleotides matching TRBD2. After removal of 5 bases from V and 4 bases from J, the junction contained 8 bases not matched to a gene. The CDR3 has 15 residues. Germline V lookup: CDR1 MNHNS, CDR2 SASEGT. CDR3 DNA: TGTGCCAGCAGTCCCGAGCGGGAGGGCAGGTACGAGCAGTACTTC. As protein: CASSPEREGRYEQYF.

This clonotype has just a few counts. V gene TRBV18 combines with J gene TRBJ1-2; D perhaps matches TRBD1 (5 bases). The CDR3 has 15 residues. The germline gives CDR1 KGHSH, CDR2 LQKENI. V was shortened by 0 bases and J by 10 bases, with 18 bases between the two germline ends. The CDR3 is CASSPPGEMGRPYTF. DNA of the CDR3: TGTGCCAGCTCACCACCGGGGGAGATGGGACGCCCCTACACCTTC.

This clonotype was recorded at least ten times. This chain uses TRBV11-3 with TRBJ2-3; 13 nucleotides align to TRBD2. The V and J ends lost 3 bases and 4 bases, in that order; junction bases with no gene match: 10. The CDR3 spans 18 residues. Germline CDR1 SGHNT, CDR2 YENEEA. The CDR3 reads CASSFRTSGRLGADTQYF. In DNA form, the CDR3 reads TGTGCCAGCAGCTTTAGGACTAGCGGGAGACTCGGGGCAGATACGCAGTATTTT.

The sample holds many counts of this clonotype. The chain carries TRBV15 and TRBJ2-7; TRBD2 is a possible D gene (6 bases). There are 14 residues in the CDR3. Trimming removed 7 bases at V and 5 bases at J, with 18 bases between. Germline loops: CDR1 LNHNV, CDR2 YYDKDF (reference sequence). The CDR3 DNA follows: TGTGCCACCACCGTTGGCGGGACGTCGGACGAGCAGTACTTC. Its protein is CATTVGGTSDEQYF.

The chain uses TRBV18 and TRBJ2-1, with D unclear. The J call may be mistaken, given a closer DNA end match to TRBJ2-5. This CDR3 has 14 residues. The germline gives CDR1 KGHSH, CDR2 LQKENI. The CDR3 coding sequence is TGTGCCAGCTCACCACTCGACCACCAAGAGACCCAGTACTTC. Encoded protein: CASSPLDHQETQYF.

This clonotype has at least ten counts. The chain couples TRBV7-6 to TRBJ2-1; the match to TRBD2 covers 10 bases. CDR3 length: 18 residues. V lost 2 bases and J lost 0; bases outside the gene matches: 7. In germline, CDR1 is SGHVS, CDR2 FNYEAQ. The CDR3: CASSLLAGVLSSYNEQFF. The CDR3 DNA follows: TGTGCCAGCAGCTTACTAGCGGGAGTCCTTTCCTCCTACAATGAGCAGTTCTTC. Based on the CDR3 plus reference TRBV7-6 and TRBJ2-1, the full variable domain is GAGVSQSPRYKVTKRGQDVALRCDPISGHVSLYWYRQALGQGPEFLTYFNYEAQQDKSGLPNDRFSAERPEGSISTLTIQRTEQRDSAMYRCASSLLAGVLSSYNEQFFGPGTRLTVL.

The J gene is TRBJ2-2, the V gene TRBV5-1; D is perhaps TRBD1 (6 bases). The CDR3 extends over 15 amino acids. V was cut by 0 bases and J by 4 bases, with 10 bases left in between. In germline, CDR1 is SGHRS, CDR2 YFSETQ. CDR3 in amino acids: CASSLGQESTGELFF. CDR3 coding DNA: TGCGCCAGCAGCTTGGGACAGGAGTCCACCGGGGAGCTGTTTTTT.